This T cell receptor beta chain was recorded in a study of early T cells in non-severe SARS-CoV-2 infection. Background on the study: From unsorted whole blood, bulk RNA was sequenced, and the chains remained unpaired. General study results and limits: VDJdb matching favored anti-spike CD8 responses, missing private and CD4 specificities.

CDR1 is SGHRS and CDR2 is YFSETQ in the germline V gene. CDR3 length: 16 amino acids. V was clipped by 0 bases and J by 4 bases; unmatched bases: 8. In the library, individual cDNA molecules carried attached unique molecular identifiers. In TCRdb, the 5' RACE reads were re-called with MiXCR into one record per CDR3 protein. The repertoire holds fewer than 50,000 distinct CDR3 sequences, around 6% seen once, with roughly 12% in the top ten. The sample holds many counts of this clonotype. What it binds is not known. This sequence originates from an adult who was a healthcare worker with PCR-confirmed SARS-CoV-2 infection or an uninfected control (not recorded which). This chain uses TRBV5-1 with TRBJ1-2; 8 bases match TRBD1. The sample consisted of whole blood. Here the CDR3 DNA reads TGCGCCAGCAGCTTGGGGGACAGGCTGACCTCCTATGGCTACACCTTC. Translation: CASSLGDRLTSYGYTF.